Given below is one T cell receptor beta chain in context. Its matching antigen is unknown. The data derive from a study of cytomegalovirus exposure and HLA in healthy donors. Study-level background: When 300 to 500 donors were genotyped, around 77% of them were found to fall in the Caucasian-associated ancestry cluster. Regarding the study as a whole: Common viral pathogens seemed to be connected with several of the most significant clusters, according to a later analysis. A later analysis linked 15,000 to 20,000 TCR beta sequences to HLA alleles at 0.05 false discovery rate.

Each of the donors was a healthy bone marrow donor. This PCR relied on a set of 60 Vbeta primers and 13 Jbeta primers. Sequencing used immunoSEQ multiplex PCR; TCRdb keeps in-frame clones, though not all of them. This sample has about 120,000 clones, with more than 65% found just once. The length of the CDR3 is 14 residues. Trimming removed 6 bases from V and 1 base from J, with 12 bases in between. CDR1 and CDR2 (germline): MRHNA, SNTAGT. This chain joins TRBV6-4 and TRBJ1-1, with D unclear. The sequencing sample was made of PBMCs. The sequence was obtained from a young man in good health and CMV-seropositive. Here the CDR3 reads CASRQEPSNTEAFF. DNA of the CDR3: TGTGCCAGCAGGCAGGAACCTTCGAACACTGAAGCTTTCTTT.